A selection of T cell receptor beta chains follows, all from one sample in a study of OX40 agonist ivuxolimab in advanced cancers. The data were produced by immunoSEQ multiplex PCR, yet TCRdb's version contains in-frame clones alone and is incomplete. In the table there are about 50,000 clones, about 82% of which are singletons. The input for sequencing was CD4+ or CD8+ T cells sorted from blood, taken in a trial of the OX40 agonist ivuxolimab. The source is an adult with an advanced solid tumor such as melanoma, head and neck, liver or kidney cancer. The CDR3 runs from the conserved cysteine through the conserved F or W. The order of the fields is D gene, V gene, CDR3 protein. D genes are given only for firm matches.

. TRBV30 CAWSVVGGSTDTQYF
. TRBV18 CASSPSSGEGEKLFF
. TRBV30 CAFSRGGTEAFF
TRBD2 TRBV4-1 CASSSNPAGSQETQYF
TRBD1 TRBV30 CAWSGQGETEAFF
. TRBV6-1 CASSYEIGNSPLHF
TRBD1 TRBV6-1 CASSDVTGGNYGYTF
. TRBV10-2 CASSDWIVGFNEQYF
TRBD2 TRBV7-6 CASSLGVAGGTDTQYF
. TRBV5-4 CASSPRGTTNEKLFF
. TRBV2 CASSTQGPGEKLFF
. TRBV6-1 CASSEARLAKNIQYF
TRBD2 TRBV28 CASSSPSGVIRFF